The rows below give T cell receptor beta chains drawn from one sample of a study of chemoradiotherapy in HPV16-positive cancers. The table came from immunoSEQ multiplex PCR; TCRdb's copy has only in-frame clones and leaves some out. The data contain 35,000 to 45,000 clones, 65% to 80% of them singletons. The sequencing here drew on blood, taken from a patient who underwent chemoradiotherapy. Receptors originate from a human donor with HPV-associated anogenital cancer. Each CDR3 is given without its conserved first and last residue. D genes are given only for firm matches.

j_call	d_call	v_call	cdr3_aa
TRBJ1-1	.	TRBV7-6	ASSRDLITEAF
TRBJ2-2	.	TRBV4-1	ASSQALVAGNTGELF
TRBJ2-5	.	TRBV5-4	ASSQTGQETQY
TRBJ2-2	.	TRBV9	ASSTRGRSHTGELF
TRBJ1-2	TRBD1	TRBV10-3	AIRGQGQNGYT
TRBJ1-3	TRBD1	TRBV7-9	ASSPRQGSSGNTIY
TRBJ2-7	.	TRBV6-6	ASSEVQRSYEQY
TRBJ2-3	TRBD1	TRBV5-1	ASSLGGQRADTQY
TRBJ2-3	TRBD2	TRBV13	ASSPGLAGSDTQY
TRBJ2-1	.	TRBV7-9	ASSLRDNEQF
TRBJ2-3	TRBD2	TRBV7-8	ASSQGLAGGSGTDTQY
TRBJ2-1	.	TRBV7-9	ASSLVGGAGRDYNEQF
TRBJ1-6	.	TRBV30	AWSGASIGSPLH
TRBJ1-2	.	TRBV7-2	ASSLTGGAIHT
TRBJ2-6	TRBD2	TRBV7-2	ASSPGLGGGGANVLT
TRBJ2-2	TRBD1	TRBV10-2	ASAGQGNTGELF
TRBJ2-6	.	TRBV6-4	ASSEVAGASGANVLT
TRBJ2-7	TRBD1	TRBV18	ASSLPGQVSYEQY
TRBJ2-4	TRBD1	TRBV11-2	ASSLARTGTKNIQY
TRBJ2-5	TRBD2	TRBV10-3	AISVSQGAGETQY
TRBJ1-2	TRBD1	TRBV18	ASSPGTGNYNYGYT
TRBJ2-6	.	TRBV7-3	ASSREGISGANVLT
TRBJ2-3	.	TRBV11-2	ASSFPAGWADTQY
TRBJ1-1	TRBD1	TRBV27	ASSRGQGLKSGTEAF
TRBJ1-1	.	TRBV30	AWSPRTGEAF
TRBJ1-5	TRBD1	TRBV7-9	ASTTGTGGQPQH
TRBJ2-3	TRBD1	TRBV28	ASSSGGGSDTQY
TRBJ2-1	.	TRBV9	ASSVGGLSYNEQF
TRBJ1-5	.	TRBV7-6	ASSATSPGLGNQPQH
TRBJ1-5	.	TRBV10-3	AISEGGEKQPQH
TRBJ2-5	TRBD2	TRBV7-2	ASSLSTSGGGGPQETQY
TRBJ1-3	.	TRBV5-1	ASSPRAQPNSGNTIY
TRBJ2-7	.	TRBV5-6	ASSLEAAHEQY
TRBJ1-1	.	TRBV10-3	AISVGSYGDTEAF
TRBJ2-3	.	TRBV5-4	ASSPTGQDTQY
TRBJ2-2	.	TRBV6-6	ASSTGSTGELF
TRBJ2-7	TRBD1	TRBV10-3	AISAPGQSSYEQY
TRBJ2-3	TRBD1	TRBV14	ASSPYETGGTDTQY
TRBJ1-2	TRBD1	TRBV5-6	ASSLHPGGLGYGYT
TRBJ2-1	.	TRBV9	ASSVAGTPYNEQF
TRBJ1-5	TRBD1	TRBV7-9	ASSLWDSQPQH
TRBJ2-1	TRBD2	TRBV6-5	ATKPSGGRNEQF
TRBJ2-3	TRBD1	TRBV7-6	ASSSTGLGGTDTQY
TRBJ2-3	.	TRBV29-1	SVAGADTQY
TRBJ1-2	.	TRBV5-6	ASSLAAGLKSRDYT
TRBJ2-7	TRBD1	TRBV4-1	ASSRTGPQDEQY
TRBJ1-5	TRBD1	TRBV5-6	ASSPGQGGQPQH
TRBJ1-2	.	TRBV19	ASSGNIYGYT
TRBJ2-1	.	TRBV27	ASSGANDNEQF
TRBJ2-7	.	TRBV9	ASSEGASPYEQY
TRBJ2-1	TRBD1	TRBV6-1	ASSPDRVGYNEQF
TRBJ2-6	.	TRBV5-1	ASSLGTQGVLT
TRBJ2-3	.	TRBV5-6	ASSSAGGSTDTQY
TRBJ1-5	.	TRBV5-6	ASSSGLRRDNNQPQH
TRBJ1-1	TRBD1	TRBV5-1	ASSLDRGPEAF